Below, 7 T cell receptor beta chains from the same sample are listed, as sequenced in a study of beta chain features in type 1 diabetes. Study-wide results and limits: TCRB CDR3s were moderately but significantly shorter in Type 1 diabetes patients in all four CD4+ subsets.

Expressed TCRB transcripts were sequenced because the entire RNA isolate underwent reverse transcription. Assay used: immunoSEQ multiplex PCR; TCRdb lists only in-frame clones, some missing. The sample has under 55,000 clones, under 55% seen once; the top ten hold more than 1.4%. No antigens are known for them. Sequencing used Tregs from blood. The receptors were sampled from a man aged 25 to 40 with type 1 diabetes.

About this clone: This sample includes further DNA sequences coding for the same CDR3. The genes are TRBV7-2 and TRBJ2-7, with D perhaps TRBD1 (5 bases). Per the germline V gene, CDR1 is SGHTA and CDR2 is FQGNSA. The CDR3 spans 12 residues. V lost 5 bases to trimming and J lost 4 bases, with 9 bases between them. CDR3 sequence reads: CASSPQVYEQYF. DNA of the CDR3: TGTGCCAGCAGCCCACAGGTATACGAGCAGTACTTC.

The J gene is TRBJ2-1, the V gene TRBV7-2; D might be TRBD1 (5 bases). Germline CDR1 SGHTA, CDR2 FQGNSA. Trimming removed 6 bases at V and 5 bases at J, with 11 bases between. The CDR3 is made up of 13 amino acids. CDR3 nucleotides: TGTGCCAGCAGTCTGGGGCCAAACAATGAGCAGTTCTTC. This sequence encodes CASSLGPNNEQFF.

This chain uses TRBV5-1 with TRBJ2-7; D gene uncertain. The CDR3 extends over 15 amino acids. Looked up from germline, CDR1 is SGHRS and CDR2 is YFSETQ. The ends were cut back, 4 bases at V and 0 bases at J, with 14 bases in the middle. This chain's CDR3 is CASSPLGRNSYEQYF. In DNA form, the CDR3 reads TGCGCCAGCAGCCCCCTGGGCAGGAACTCCTACGAGCAGTACTTC.

In this sample, this clone turned up a few times. The germline gene is not matched at one end of the junction; a read error may be the cause. CDR3 nucleotides: TGCGCCAGCAGCTTTCGCTGGACCCAATTTACGCCCACAGGGGGCCTAATTACGAACGCTGAAGCTTTCTTT. Its protein product is CASSFRWTQFTPTGGLITNAEAFF. The rearrangement joins TRBV5-1 to TRBJ1-1; 9 bases are a match to TRBD1. Germline loops: CDR1 SGHRS, CDR2 YFSETQ. This CDR3 is 24 amino acids long.

This chain uses TRBV7-2 with TRBJ2-2; 9 nucleotides agree with TRBD2. Germline V gene lookup returns CDR1 SGHTA and CDR2 FQGNSA. After removal of 9 bases from V and 6 bases from J, the junction contained 11 bases not matched to a gene. This CDR3 comprises 15 residues. In DNA, the CDR3 is TGTGCCAGTGCTCCGGGACTAGCTCAATCCGGGGAGCTGTTTTTT. As protein: CASAPGLAQSGELFF.

This clone has just a few counts. The J gene is TRBJ1-2, the V gene TRBV29-1, with TRBD1 as a possible D gene (6 bases). V was pared by 4 bases and J by 4 bases, with 22 bases between. The CDR3 runs to 16 residues. The germline CDR1 and CDR2 sequences are SQVTM and ANQGSEA. In DNA form, the CDR3 reads TGCAGCGTTGCCGACCTCCTGGGGACAACGATCTATGGCTACACCTTC. Its translation is CSVADLLGTTIYGYTF.

This clone was counted a few times. CDR3 region: CASSPIPRMEAGGLYEQYF. The CDR3, as DNA: TGTGCCAGCAGCCCGATCCCCAGAATGGAGGCGGGAGGACTCTACGAGCAGTACTTC. The chain recombines TRBV7-9 with TRBJ2-7, with 8 bases aligning to TRBD2. The J segment lost 3 bases and the V segment lost 5 bases, leaving 21 bases of the junction unmatched. Germline values: CDR1 SEHNR, CDR2 FQNEAQ (reference sequence). This CDR3 has 19 amino acids.